The clone carrying this T cell receptor beta chain was observed at least ten times. Its specificity is not known. Using genomic DNA as the template, TCR beta VDJ and CDR3 profiling was carried out. MiXCR, applied by TCRdb to the reads, yields one record per CDR3 protein. The table shows approximately 130,000 distinct CDR3 sequences, with almost 40% occurring only once. The sample belongs to a study of CD8+CD57+ T cells in acquired aplastic anemia. About the research overall: DNA from sorted CD4+ and CD8+ cells averaged roughly 3.4 ug.

Patients selected for sequencing had displayed CD8+CD57+ cell expansion by flow cytometry. The blood sampling took place in patients who had so far received no therapy. The V end was cut by 4 bases, the J end by 9 bases, with 17 bases between. Per the germline V gene, CDR1 is SGHDT and CDR2 is YYEEEE. The CDR3 totals 14 residues. Study-wide results and limits: In CD8+ cells, Simpson's diversity showed no significant difference between patients and controls. Patients and controls shared nearly 30 CD8+ CDR3 sequences, which appeared highly expressed in patients and within their immunodominant clones.

This sequence joins TRBV5-6 and TRBJ2-1, with D possibly matching TRBD1 (5 bases). The TCR sequence derives from a human donor with aplastic anemia. Specimen: sorted CD4+, CD8+, or CD8+CD57+ T cells (not recorded which) from PBMCs. The CDR3 here is CASSGAWGLGEQFF. The DNA for the CDR3 is TGTGCCAGCAGCGGAGCGTGGGGCCTTGGTGAGCAGTTCTTC. Based on the CDR3 plus reference TRBV5-6 and TRBJ2-1, the full variable domain is DAGVTQSPTHLIKTRGQQVTLRCSPKSGHDTVSWYQQALGQGPQFIFQYYEEEERQRGNFPDRFSGHQFPNYSSELNVNALLLGDSALYLCASSGAWGLGEQFFGPGTRLTVL.